Sequencing of this T cell receptor beta chain was carried out in a study of molecular identifiers for immune sequencing clone quantification. Findings and limits, study-wide: The study found clones above 20 RNA copies held over 98% of effector molecules and under 1% in naive cells.

Per germline, CDR1 LGHNA and CDR2 YSLEER. This CDR3 comprises 15 residues. TCRdb re-derived calls from the PCR reads in MiXCR, one entry per CDR3 protein. This sample carries about 510,000 distinct CDR3 sequences, about 25% of them seen once, and the ten largest clones take 0.7% to 0.9%. Comment on this clonotype: Its antigen remains unidentified. The junction differs from germline at one of its ends, possibly a read error.

The CD8+CD4-CCR7+CD45RA+ phenotype defined the sorted naive CD8 T cells. The TCR sequence derives from a human donor in good health. Some libraries in this study had Jurkat cell RNA spiked in. Sequencing used naive CD8+ T cells from blood, with Jurkat cell RNA spiked in. The subset: FACS-sorted CD8+CD4-CCR7+CD45RA+ naive T cells. The gene calls are TRBV4-3 and TRBJ2-7, with D maybe TRBD1 (5 bases). CDR3 coding DNA: TGCGCCAGCCGCCAAGATCGCTCAGGGATATACGAGCAGTACTTC. This encodes CASRQDRSGIYEQYF.